This T cell receptor (beta chain) was identified in a study of regulatory T cells in long-lasting Graves disease. Germline V lookup: CDR1 LNHDA, CDR2 SQIVND (reference sequence). Trimming shortened V by 4 bases and J by 11 bases, and 17 bases separated the two germline ends. The CDR3 has 13 residues. This clonotype has a count of ten or more. Its antigen is currently unknown. Researchers made TCR beta libraries by using iRepertoire HTBI primers and running Arm-PCR on CDR3 regions. Each CDR3 protein is one row after TCRdb ran MiXCR on the multiplex PCR reads. This table holds a few hundred thousand distinct CDR3 sequences, roughly 19% found once. Findings and limits, study-wide: TRBV28, TRBJ1-2 and TRBJ2-5 were segments that persistent disease favored.

The time point is: newly diagnosed GD, antithyroid drugs for less than 3 months. Generation of the TCR library employed RNA extracted from PBMCs. In Xi'an, China, an endocrinology department was the source of patients. The same specimen was also included in a second study, on T cells in Graves' hyperthyroidism and ophthalmopathy. That source adds: Peripheral blood also featured most of the thyroid clonotypes expanded above 0.001. The model identified upcoming ophthalmopathy a median roughly 6.5 months ahead of onset.

This chain joins TRBV19 and TRBJ1-1; D not resolved. The sequence was obtained from a woman in her thirties with Graves disease. Here the sequenced sample was peripheral blood mononuclear cells (PBMCs), taken at new diagnosis, from a patient treated with antithyroid drugs. CDR3 DNA sequence: TGTGCCAGTAGTAGATTGTCGGGAAACCACGCTTTCTTT. It codes for CASSRLSGNHAFF.